This TCR beta chain is drawn from a study of CD8 T cells in ankylosing spondylitis (dated by TCRdb to 2015 to 2018). For the study in its entirety: The study profiled T cell receptor beta repertoires in healthy donors and ankylosing spondylitis patients to find disease-linked TCR variants. In total, the full study cohort was made up of nearly 110 healthy donors and 25 to 30 ankylosing spondylitis patients. Peripheral blood was sampled, and synovial fluid was also collected from ankylosing spondylitis patients.

TCRdb lists the instrument as Illumina HiSeq 2500. TCR beta libraries were prepared by quantitative 5'-RACE with molecular barcodes. Regarding the original processing steps: A new computational method, built on a probabilistic model of VDJ rearrangement, was used to identify disease-linked TCR variants. TCRdb's own reprocessing of the public reads used fastp at Q25 and MiXCR and kept productive beta chains. Records with the same CDR3 protein are collapsed into one entry carrying the most frequent genes and DNA. The V and J calls come from TCRdb's annotation, not from the publication. The table for this sample lists under 250,000 distinct CDR3 sequences; approximately 7.4% of them were counted only once. Together, the top ten hold approximately 15% of the sample. Taken from the germline V gene, the CDR1 and CDR2 loops are SQVTM and ANQGSEA. Taken from cysteine to phenylalanine, the CDR3 has 13 residues. CDR3 DNA is the only sequence kept; it has 39 bases, read in frame from the first base. V sheds 1 base and J sheds 5 bases, leaving 11 bases between their ends.

Overall study results and their limits: The disease-linked clones showed a CD8+ phenotype and occurred at relatively low frequencies in peripheral blood. The disease-linked clones were reported as significantly enriched in matched synovial fluid samples from ankylosing spondylitis patients. Some motif variants had previously been reported in the synovial fluid and blood of reactive arthritis patients, which suggests shared mechanisms of disease initiation. A TCR beta motif made up of several highly homologous amino acid variants appeared to be characteristic of blood from ankylosing spondylitis patients.

This clonotype was counted many times. Its antigen has not been determined. It has no much larger one-base neighbor in the sample; base qualities were not kept. The clonotype originates from a male donor with ankylosing spondylitis. Sequencing was carried out using blood, either unsorted or a sorted T cell fraction (not recorded which). The sequence links TRBV29-1 to TRBJ2-5; the best D guess is TRBD1, with 5 bases matching. The nucleotide sequence is TGCAGCGTTGAAGGGGGCCTGGGGGAGACCCAGTACTTC. Translation gives CSVEGGLGETQYF.